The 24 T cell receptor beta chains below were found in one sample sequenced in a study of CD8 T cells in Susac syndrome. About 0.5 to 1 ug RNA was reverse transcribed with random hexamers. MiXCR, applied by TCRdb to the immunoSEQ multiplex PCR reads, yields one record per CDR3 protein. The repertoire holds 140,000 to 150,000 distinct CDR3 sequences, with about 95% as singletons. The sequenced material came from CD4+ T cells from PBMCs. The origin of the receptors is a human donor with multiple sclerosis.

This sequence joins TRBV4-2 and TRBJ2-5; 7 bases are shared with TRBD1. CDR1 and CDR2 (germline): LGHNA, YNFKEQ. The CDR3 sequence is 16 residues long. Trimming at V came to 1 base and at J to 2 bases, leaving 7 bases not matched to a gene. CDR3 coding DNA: TGTGCCAGCAGCCAAGGGACACAGGGGCGACAAGAGACCCAGTACTTC. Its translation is CASSQGTQGRQETQYF.

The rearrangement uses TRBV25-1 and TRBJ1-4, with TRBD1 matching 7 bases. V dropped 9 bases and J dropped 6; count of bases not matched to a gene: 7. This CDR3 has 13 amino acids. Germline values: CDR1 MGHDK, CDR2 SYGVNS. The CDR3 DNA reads TGTGCCAGTAAGGGGGCCGTATATGAAAAACTGTTTTTT. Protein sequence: CASKGAVYEKLFF.

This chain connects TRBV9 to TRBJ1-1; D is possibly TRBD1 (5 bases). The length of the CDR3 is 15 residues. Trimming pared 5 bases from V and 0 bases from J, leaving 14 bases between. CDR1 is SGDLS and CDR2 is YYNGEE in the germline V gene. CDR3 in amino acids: CASSRQRLMNTEAFF. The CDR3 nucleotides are TGTGCCAGCAGTAGACAGAGACTTATGAACACTGAAGCTTTCTTT. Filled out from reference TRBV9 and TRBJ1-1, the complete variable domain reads DSGVTQTPKHLITATGQRVTLRCSPRSGDLSVYWYQQSLDQGLQFLIQYYNGEERAKGNILERFSAQQFPDLHSELNLSSLELGDSALYFCASSRQRLMNTEAFFGQGTRLTVV.

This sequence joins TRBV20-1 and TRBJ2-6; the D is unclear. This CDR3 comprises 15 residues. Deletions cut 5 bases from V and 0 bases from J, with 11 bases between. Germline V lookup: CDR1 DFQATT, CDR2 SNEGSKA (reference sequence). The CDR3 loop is CSASRDTSGANVLTF. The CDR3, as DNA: TGCAGTGCTTCCCGCGACACCTCTGGGGCCAACGTCCTGACTTTC.

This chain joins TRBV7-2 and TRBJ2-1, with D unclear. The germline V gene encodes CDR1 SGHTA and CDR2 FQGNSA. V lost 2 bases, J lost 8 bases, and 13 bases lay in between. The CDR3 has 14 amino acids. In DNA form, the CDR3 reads TGTGCCAGCAGCTTATCCACTGCACGGGATGAGCAGTTCTTC. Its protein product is CASSLSTARDEQFF.

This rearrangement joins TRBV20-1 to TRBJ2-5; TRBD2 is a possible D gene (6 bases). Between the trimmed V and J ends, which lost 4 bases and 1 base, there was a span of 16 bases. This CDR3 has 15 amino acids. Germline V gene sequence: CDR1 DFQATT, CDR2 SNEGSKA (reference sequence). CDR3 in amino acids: CSANLDRGFQETQYF. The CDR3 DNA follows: TGCAGTGCTAACCTGGATCGGGGGTTCCAAGAGACCCAGTACTTC.

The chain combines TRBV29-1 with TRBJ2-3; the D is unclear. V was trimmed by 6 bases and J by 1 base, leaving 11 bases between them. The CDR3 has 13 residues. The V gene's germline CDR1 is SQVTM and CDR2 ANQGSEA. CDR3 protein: CSVRGRGTDTQYF. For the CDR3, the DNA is TGCAGCGTCAGAGGTCGTGGCACAGATACGCAGTATTTT.

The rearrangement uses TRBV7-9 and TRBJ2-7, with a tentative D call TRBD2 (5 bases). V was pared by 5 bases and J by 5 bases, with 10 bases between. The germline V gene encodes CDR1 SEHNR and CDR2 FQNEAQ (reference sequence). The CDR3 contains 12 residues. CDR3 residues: CASSRTRDEQYF. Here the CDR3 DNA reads TGTGCCAGCAGCCGTACTAGGGACGAGCAGTACTTC.

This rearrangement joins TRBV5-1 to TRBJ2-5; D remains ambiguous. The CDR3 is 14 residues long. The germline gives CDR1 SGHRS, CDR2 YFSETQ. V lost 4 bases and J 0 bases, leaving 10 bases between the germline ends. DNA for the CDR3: TGCGCCAGCAGCCCGACCGGGTACCAAGAGACCCAGTACTTC. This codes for CASSPTGYQETQYF.

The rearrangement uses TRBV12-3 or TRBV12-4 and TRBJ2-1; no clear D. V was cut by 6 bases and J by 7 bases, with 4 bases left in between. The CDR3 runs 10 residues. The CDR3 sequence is CASSRNEQFF. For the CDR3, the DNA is TGTGCCAGCAGCCGGAATGAGCAGTTCTTC.

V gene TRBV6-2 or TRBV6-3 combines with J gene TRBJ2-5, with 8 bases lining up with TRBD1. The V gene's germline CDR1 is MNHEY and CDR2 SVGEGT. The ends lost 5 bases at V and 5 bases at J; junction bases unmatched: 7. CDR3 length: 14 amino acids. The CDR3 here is CASSRQGTRETQYF. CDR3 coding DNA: TGTGCCAGCAGTCGACAGGGGACCAGGGAGACCCAGTACTTC.

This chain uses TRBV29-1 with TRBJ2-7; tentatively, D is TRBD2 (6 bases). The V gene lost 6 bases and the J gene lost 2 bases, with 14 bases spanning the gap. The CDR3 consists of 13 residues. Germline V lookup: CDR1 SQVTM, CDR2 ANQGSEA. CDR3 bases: TGCAGCGTCGCGAAATCGGGAGCCTACGAGCAGTACTTC. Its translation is CSVAKSGAYEQYF.

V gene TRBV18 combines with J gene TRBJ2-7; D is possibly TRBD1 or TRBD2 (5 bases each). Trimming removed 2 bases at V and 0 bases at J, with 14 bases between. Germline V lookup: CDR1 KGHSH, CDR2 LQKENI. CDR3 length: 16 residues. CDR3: CASSPRRTLVSYEQYF. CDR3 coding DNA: TGTGCCAGCTCACCAAGGAGGACACTAGTCTCCTACGAGCAGTACTTC.

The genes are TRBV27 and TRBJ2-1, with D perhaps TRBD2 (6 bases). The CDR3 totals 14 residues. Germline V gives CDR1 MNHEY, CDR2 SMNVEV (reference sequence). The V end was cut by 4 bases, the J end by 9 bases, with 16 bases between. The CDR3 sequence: CASSSLGTLREQFF. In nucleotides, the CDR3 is TGTGCCAGCAGTTCACTAGGGACTCTCCGTGAGCAGTTCTTC.

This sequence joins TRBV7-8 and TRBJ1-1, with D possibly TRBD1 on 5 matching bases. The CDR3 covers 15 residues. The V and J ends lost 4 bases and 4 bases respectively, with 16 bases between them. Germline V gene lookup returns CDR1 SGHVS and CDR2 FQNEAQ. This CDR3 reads CASSYISSGTTEAFF. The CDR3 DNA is TGTGCCAGCAGCTACATATCCTCAGGGACCACTGAAGCTTTCTTT.

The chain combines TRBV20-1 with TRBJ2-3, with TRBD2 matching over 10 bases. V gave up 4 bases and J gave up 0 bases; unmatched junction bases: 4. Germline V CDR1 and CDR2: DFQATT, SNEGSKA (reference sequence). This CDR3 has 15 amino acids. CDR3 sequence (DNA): TGCAGTGCTACCGGACTAGCGGACAGCACAGATACGCAGTATTTT. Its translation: CSATGLADSTDTQYF.

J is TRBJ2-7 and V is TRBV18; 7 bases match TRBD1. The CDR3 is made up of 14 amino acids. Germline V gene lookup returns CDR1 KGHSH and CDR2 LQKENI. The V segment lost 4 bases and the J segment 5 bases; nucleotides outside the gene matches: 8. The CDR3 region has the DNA TGTGCCAGCTCACGCGAAAGACAGGGTAACGAGCAGTACTTC. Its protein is CASSRERQGNEQYF. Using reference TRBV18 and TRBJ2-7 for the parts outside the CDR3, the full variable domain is NAGVMQNPRHLVRRRGQEARLRCSPMKGHSHVYWYRQLPEEGLKFMVYLQKENIIDESGMPKERFSAEFPKEGPSILRIQQVVRGDSAAYFCASSRERQGNEQYFGPGTRLTVT.

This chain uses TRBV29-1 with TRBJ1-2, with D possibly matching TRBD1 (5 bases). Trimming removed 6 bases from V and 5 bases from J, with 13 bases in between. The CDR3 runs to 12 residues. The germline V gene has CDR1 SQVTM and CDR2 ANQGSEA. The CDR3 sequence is CSVGDSEYGYTF. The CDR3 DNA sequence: TGCAGCGTCGGCGACAGCGAATATGGCTACACCTTC.

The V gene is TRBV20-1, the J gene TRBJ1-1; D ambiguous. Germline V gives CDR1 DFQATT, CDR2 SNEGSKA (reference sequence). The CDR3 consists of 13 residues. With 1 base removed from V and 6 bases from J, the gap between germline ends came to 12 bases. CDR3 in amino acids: CSARGTAQSEAFF. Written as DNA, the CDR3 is TGCAGTGCTAGAGGTACCGCGCAGTCTGAAGCTTTCTTT.

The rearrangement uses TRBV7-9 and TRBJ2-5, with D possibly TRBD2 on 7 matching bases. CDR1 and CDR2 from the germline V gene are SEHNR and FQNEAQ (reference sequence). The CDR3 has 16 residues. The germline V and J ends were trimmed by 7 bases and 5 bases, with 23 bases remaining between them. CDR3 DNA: TGTGCCAGCATCCAGGTCGGTCGCGGGGGCCGGGAGACCCAGTACTTC. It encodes CASIQVGRGGRETQYF.

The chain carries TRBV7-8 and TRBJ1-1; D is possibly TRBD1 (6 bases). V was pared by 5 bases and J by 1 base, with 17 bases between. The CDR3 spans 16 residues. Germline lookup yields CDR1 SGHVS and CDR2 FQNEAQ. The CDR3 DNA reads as TGTGCCAGCAGCGTTGGGACAATGAGTCAGAACACTGAAGCTTTCTTT. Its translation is CASSVGTMSQNTEAFF.

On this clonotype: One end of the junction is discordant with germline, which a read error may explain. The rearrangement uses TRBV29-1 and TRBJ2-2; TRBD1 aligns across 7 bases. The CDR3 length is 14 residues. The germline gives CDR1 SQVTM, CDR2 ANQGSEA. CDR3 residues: CSVEGGPSTGELFF. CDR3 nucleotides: TGCAGCGTAGAAGGGGGCCCGAGCACCGGGGAGCTGTTTTTT.

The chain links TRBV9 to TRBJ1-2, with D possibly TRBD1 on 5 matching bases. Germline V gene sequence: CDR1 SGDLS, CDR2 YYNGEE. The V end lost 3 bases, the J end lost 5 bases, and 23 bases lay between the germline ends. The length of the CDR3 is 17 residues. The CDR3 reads CASSAWGGARAAYGYTF. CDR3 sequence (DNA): TGTGCCAGCAGCGCGTGGGGAGGGGCCAGGGCCGCTTATGGCTACACCTTC.

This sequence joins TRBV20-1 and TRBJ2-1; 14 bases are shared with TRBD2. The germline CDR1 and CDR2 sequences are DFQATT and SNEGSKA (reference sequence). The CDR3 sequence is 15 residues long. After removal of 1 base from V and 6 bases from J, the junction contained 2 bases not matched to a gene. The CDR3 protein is CSARGGLAGGNEQFF. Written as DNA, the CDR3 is TGCAGTGCTAGAGGTGGACTAGCGGGGGGCAATGAGCAGTTCTTC.